This TCR beta chain is drawn from a study of T-cell memory formation after mild COVID-19. This clonotype was counted only a few times. The germline gives CDR1 SGHRS, CDR2 YFSETQ. With 1 base removed from V and 4 bases from J, the gap between germline ends came to 12 bases. The CDR3 runs to 15 residues. MiXCR, applied by TCRdb to the 5' RACE reads, yields one record per CDR3 protein. The sample lists under 150,000 distinct CDR3 sequences; 16% were seen once. This chain uses TRBV5-1 with TRBJ2-1, with D possibly being TRBD1 (7 bases). Sequenced sample: PBMCs or a T cell subset sorted from them (not recorded which). This receptor was obtained from an adult woman who had mild COVID-19 (a few samples of this study predate the infection). Cell type and time point are not known. The CDR3 here is CASSLTGAGYNEQFF. CDR3 in DNA: TGCGCCAGCAGCTTGACAGGGGCGGGGTACAATGAGCAGTTCTTC. Based on the CDR3 plus reference TRBV5-1 and TRBJ2-1, the full variable domain is KAGVTQTPRYLIKTRGQQVTLSCSPISGHRSVSWYQQTPGQGLQFLFEYFSETQRNKGNFPGRFSGRQFSNSRSEMNVSTLELGDSALYLCASSLTGAGYNEQFFGPGTRLTVL.